This paragraph reports one T cell receptor (beta chain). The sample comes from a study of T cells expressing NK-cell markers. For the study at large: The eight sequenced donors comprised seven who were HCMV-seropositive and one who was seronegative.

The CDR3 sequence is 16 residues long. CDR1 KGHDR and CDR2 SFDVKD come from the germline V gene. From the 5' RACE reads, TCRdb lists one entry per CDR3 protein and no DNA. This table holds about 460,000 distinct CDR3 sequences. The source is a woman between 50 and 59 years old in good health. Sequenced sample: blood T cells: a sorted CD56 or NKG2C T cell subset, CD4+ or CD8+ T cells, or bulk PBMC T cells (not recorded which). The chain has TRBV24-1 and TRBJ2-1; TCRdb reports TRBD2, a call that lacks DNA to check it against. CDR3 in amino acids: CATSEGSGRAGNEQFF.